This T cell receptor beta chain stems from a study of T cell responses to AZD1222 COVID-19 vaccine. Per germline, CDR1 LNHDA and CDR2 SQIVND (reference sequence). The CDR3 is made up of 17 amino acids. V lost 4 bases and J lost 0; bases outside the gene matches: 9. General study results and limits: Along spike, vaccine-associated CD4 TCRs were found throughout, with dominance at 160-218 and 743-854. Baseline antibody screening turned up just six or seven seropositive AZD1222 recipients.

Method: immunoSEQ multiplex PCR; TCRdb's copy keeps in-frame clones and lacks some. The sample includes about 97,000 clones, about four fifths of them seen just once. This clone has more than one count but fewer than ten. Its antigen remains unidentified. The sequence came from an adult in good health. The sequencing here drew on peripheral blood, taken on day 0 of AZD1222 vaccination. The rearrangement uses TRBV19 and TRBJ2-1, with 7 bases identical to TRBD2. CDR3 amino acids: CASSTLGLAASYNEQFF. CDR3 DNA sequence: TGTGCCAGTAGTACCCTGGGGCTAGCGGCCTCCTACAATGAGCAGTTCTTC.